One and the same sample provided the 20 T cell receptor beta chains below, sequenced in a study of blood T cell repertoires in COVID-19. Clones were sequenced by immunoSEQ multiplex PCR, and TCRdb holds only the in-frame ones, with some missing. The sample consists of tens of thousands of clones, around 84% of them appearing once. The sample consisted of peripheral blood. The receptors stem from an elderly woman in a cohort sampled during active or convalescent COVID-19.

The CDR3 is CATSGPSGDSYNEQFF. The CDR3 DNA sequence: TGTGCCACCAGTGGACCCTCCGGGGACTCCTACAATGAGCAGTTCTTC. The chain uses TRBV24-1 and TRBJ2-1, with D perhaps TRBD2 (5 bases). CDR1 and CDR2 (germline): KGHDR, SFDVKD. The V and J ends lost 5 bases and 0 bases respectively, with 13 bases between them. This CDR3 has 16 amino acids.

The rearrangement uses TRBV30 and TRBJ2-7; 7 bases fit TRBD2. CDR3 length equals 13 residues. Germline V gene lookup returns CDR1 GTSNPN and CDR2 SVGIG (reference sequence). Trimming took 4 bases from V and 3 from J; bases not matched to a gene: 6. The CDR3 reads CAWTPGGGYEQYF. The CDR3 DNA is TGTGCCTGGACCCCGGGGGGTGGCTACGAGCAGTACTTC.

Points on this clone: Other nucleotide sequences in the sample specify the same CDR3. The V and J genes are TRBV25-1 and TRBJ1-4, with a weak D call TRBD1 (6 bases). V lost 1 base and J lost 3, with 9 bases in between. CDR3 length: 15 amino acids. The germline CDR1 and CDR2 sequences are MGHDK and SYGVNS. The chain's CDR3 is CASSELQGANEKLFF. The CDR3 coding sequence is TGTGCCAGCAGTGAATTACAGGGCGCTAATGAAAAACTGTTTTTT.

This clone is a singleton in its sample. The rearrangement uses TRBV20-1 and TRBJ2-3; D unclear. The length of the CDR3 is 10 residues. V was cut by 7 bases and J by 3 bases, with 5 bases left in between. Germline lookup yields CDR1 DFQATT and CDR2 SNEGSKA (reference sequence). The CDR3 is CSVVTDTQYF. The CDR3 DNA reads TGCAGTGTAGTAACAGATACGCAGTATTTT.

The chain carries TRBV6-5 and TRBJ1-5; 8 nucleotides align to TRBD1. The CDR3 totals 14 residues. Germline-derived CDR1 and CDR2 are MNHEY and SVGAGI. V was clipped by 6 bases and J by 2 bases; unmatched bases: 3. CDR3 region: CASRATGGNQPQHF. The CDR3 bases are TGTGCCAGCAGGGCGACAGGGGGCAATCAGCCCCAGCATTTT.

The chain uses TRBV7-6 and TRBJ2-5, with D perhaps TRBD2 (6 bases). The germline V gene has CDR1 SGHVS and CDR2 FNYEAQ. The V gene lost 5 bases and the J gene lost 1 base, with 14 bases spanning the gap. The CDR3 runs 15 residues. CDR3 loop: CASSLGSGVQETQYF. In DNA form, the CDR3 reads TGTGCCAGCAGCCTCGGATCGGGGGTCCAAGAGACCCAGTACTTC.

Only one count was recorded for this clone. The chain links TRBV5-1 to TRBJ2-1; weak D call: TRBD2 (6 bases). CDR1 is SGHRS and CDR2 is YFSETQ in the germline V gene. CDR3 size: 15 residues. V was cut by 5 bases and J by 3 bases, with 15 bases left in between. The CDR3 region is CASRLRAGNYNEQFF. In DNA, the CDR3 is TGCGCCAGCAGGCTAAGGGCGGGGAACTACAATGAGCAGTTCTTC. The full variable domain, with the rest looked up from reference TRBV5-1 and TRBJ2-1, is KAGVTQTPRYLIKTRGQQVTLSCSPISGHRSVSWYQQTPGQGLQFLFEYFSETQRNKGNFPGRFSGRQFSNSRSEMNVSTLELGDSALYLCASRLRAGNYNEQFFGPGTRLTVL.

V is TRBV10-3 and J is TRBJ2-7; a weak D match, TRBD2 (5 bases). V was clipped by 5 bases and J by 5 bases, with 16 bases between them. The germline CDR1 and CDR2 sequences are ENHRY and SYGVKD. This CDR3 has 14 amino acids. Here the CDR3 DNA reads TGTGCCATCAGTCTAGCTGGGCAAAACGACGAGCAGTACTTC. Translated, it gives CAISLAGQNDEQYF.

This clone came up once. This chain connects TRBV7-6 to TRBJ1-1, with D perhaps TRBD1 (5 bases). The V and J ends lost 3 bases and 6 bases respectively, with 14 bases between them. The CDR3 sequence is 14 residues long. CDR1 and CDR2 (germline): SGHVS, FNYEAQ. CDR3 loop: CASSFGPGVSEAFF. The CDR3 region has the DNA TGTGCCAGCAGCTTTGGCCCGGGGGTATCTGAAGCTTTCTTT.

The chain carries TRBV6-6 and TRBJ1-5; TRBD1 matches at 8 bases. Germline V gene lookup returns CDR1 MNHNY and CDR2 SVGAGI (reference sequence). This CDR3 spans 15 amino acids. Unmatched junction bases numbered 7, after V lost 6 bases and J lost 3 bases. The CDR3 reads CASSTGQGVNQPQHF. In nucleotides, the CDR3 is TGTGCCAGCAGCACCGGACAGGGAGTCAATCAGCCCCAGCATTTT.

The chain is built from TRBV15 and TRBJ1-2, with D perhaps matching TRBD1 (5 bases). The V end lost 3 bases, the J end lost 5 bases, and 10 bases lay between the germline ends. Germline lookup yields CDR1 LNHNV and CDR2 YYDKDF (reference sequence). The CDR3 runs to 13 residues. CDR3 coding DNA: TGTGCCACCAGCAGGGGGGGAACGTATGGCTACACCTTC. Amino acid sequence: CATSRGGTYGYTF.

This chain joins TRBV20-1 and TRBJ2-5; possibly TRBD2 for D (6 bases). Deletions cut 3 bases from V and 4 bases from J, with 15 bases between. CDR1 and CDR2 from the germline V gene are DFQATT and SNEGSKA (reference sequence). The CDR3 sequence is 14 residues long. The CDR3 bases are TGCAGTGCTAGTGCGGGACTGACCCGAGAGACCCAGTACTTC. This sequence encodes CSASAGLTRETQYF.

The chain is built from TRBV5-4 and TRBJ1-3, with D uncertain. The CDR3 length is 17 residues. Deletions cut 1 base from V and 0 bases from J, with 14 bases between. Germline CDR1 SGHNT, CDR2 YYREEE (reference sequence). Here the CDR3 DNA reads TGTGCCAGCAGCTTGTCCAGCCTAGCCCCCTCTGGAAACACCATATATTTT. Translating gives CASSLSSLAPSGNTIYF.

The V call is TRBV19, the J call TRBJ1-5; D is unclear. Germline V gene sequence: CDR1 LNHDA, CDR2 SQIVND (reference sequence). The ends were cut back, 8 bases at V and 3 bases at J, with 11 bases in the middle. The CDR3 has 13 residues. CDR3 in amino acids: CASAWASNQPQHF. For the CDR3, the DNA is TGTGCCAGTGCGTGGGCCTCCAATCAGCCCCAGCATTTT.

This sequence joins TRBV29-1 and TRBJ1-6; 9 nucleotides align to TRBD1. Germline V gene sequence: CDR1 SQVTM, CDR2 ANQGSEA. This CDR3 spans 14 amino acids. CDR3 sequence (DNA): TGCAGAATTCCTCCCGGGACAGGGAGTTCACCCCTCCACTTT. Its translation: CRIPPGTGSSPLHF.

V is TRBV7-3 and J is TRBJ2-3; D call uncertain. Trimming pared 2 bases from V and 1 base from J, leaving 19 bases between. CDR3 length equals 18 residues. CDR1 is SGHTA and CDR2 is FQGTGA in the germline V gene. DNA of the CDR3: TGTGCCAGCAGCTTATCCATCTCAAGACCCCGGGGCACAGATACGCAGTATTTT. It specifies CASSLSISRPRGTDTQYF.

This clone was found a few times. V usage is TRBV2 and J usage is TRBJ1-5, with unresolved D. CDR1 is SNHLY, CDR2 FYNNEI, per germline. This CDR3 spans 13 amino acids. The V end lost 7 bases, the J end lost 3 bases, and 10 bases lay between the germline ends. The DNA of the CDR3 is TGTGCCAGCATGGTGGAGACCAATCAGCCCCAGCATTTT. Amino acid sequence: CASMVETNQPQHF.

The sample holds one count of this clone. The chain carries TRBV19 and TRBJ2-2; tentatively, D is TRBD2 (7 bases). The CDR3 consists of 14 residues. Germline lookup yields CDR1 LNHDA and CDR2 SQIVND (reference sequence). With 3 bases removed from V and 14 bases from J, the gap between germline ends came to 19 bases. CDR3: CASSINREGKPLFF. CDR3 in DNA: TGTGCCAGTAGTATCAACAGGGAGGGTAAACCTCTGTTTTTT.

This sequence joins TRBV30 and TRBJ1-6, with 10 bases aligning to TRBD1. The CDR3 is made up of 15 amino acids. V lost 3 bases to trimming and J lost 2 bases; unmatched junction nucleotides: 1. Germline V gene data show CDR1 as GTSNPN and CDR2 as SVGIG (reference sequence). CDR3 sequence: CAWSGQGAYNSPLHF. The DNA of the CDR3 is TGTGCCTGGAGCGGACAGGGGGCCTATAATTCACCCCTCCACTTT.

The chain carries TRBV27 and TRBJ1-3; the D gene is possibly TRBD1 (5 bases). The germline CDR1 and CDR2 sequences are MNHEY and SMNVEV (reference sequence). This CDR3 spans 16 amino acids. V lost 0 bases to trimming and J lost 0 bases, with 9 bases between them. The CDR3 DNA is TGTGCCAGCAGTTTATCGCATCAGGGCTCTGGAAACACCATATATTTT. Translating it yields CASSLSHQGSGNTIYF.